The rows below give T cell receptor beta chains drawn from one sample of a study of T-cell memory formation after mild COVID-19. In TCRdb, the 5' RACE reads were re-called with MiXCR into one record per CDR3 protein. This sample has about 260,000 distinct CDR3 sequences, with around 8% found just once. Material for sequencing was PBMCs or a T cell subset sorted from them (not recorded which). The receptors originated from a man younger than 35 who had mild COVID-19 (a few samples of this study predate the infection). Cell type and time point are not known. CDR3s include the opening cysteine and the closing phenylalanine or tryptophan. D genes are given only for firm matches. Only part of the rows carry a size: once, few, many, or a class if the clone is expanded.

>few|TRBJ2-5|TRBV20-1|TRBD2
CSASGLAGGMYQETQYF
TGCAGTGCTTCCGGACTAGCGGGGGGGATGTACCAAGAGACCCAGTACTTC
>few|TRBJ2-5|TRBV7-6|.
CASSLTLGETQYF
TGTGCCAGCAGCTTGACCCTCGGGGAGACCCAGTACTTC
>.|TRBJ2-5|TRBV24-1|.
CATSETGAWGETEYF
TGTGCCACCAGTGAAACCGGGGCCTGGGGAGAGACCGAGTACTTC
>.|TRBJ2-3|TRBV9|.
CASSVGLAGASIDTQYF
TGTGCCAGCAGCGTAGGCCTGGCGGGGGCGTCCATAGATACGCAGTATTTT
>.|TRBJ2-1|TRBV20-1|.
CSATIDSNEQFF
TGCAGTGCTACGATCGACAGCAATGAGCAGTTCTTC
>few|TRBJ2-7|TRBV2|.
CASSEAQIHEQYF
TGTGCCAGCAGTGAAGCTCAGATCCACGAGCAGTACTTC
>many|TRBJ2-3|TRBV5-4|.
CASSRGGPTDTQYF
TGTGCCAGCAGCAGGGGGGGTCCCACAGATACGCAGTATTTT
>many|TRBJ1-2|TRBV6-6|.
CASSYDPTIDYGYTF
TGTGCCAGCAGTTACGACCCGACTATCGACTATGGCTACACCTTC
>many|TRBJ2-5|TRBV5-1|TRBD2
CASSPGLAPQETQYF
TGCGCCAGCAGCCCGGGACTAGCGCCGCAAGAGACCCAGTACTTC
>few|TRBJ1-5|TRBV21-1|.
CASSKEQPQHF
TGTGCCAGCAGCAAGGAACAGCCCCAGCATTTT
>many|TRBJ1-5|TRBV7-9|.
CASSSTGGQPQHF
TGTGCCAGCAGCTCCACCGGGGGTCAGCCCCAGCATTTT
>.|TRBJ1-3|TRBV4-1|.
CASSQVSENTIYF
TGCGCCAGCAGCCAAGTTAGTGAAAACACCATATATTTT
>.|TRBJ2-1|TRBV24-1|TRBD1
CATSDAGQGANEQFF
TGTGCCACCAGTGATGCGGGACAGGGGGCAAATGAGCAGTTCTTC
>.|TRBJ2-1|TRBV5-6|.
CASSFAAGALGQFF
TGTGCCAGCAGCTTCGCGGCGGGGGCCCTTGGACAGTTCTTC
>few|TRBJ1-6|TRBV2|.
CASRARSGSYNSPLHF
TGTGCCAGCAGGGCCCGATCGGGCTCCTATAATTCACCCCTCCACTTT
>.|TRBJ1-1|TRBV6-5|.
CASRTGVGFTEAFF
TGTGCCAGCAGGACAGGAGTCGGTTTCACTGAAGCTTTCTTT
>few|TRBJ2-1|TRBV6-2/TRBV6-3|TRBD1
CASRTIQGSSYNEQFF
TGTGCCAGCAGAACGATACAGGGGAGCTCCTACAATGAGCAGTTCTTC
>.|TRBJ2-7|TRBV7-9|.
CASSGGQAMSYEQYF
TGTGCCAGCAGTGGGGGGCAGGCGATGTCCTACGAGCAGTACTTC
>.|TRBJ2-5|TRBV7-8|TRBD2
CASSRLRGSMETQYF
TGTGCCAGCAGCCGTTTGCGGGGGTCGATGGAGACCCAGTACTTC
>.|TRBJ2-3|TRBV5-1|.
CASSLLGDRTDTQYF
TGCGCCAGCAGCTTGTTGGGGGACCGCACAGATACGCAGTATTTT
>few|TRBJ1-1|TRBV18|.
CASSPLLEMGGTEAFF
TGTGCCAGCTCACCATTGTTGGAGATGGGGGGTACTGAAGCTTTCTTT
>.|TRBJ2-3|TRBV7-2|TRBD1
CASRGGGTGRTDTQYF
TGTGCCAGCAGGGGGGGAGGGACAGGGAGAACAGATACGCAGTATTTT
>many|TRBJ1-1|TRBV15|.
CATSARPRGEAFF
TGTGCCACCAGCGCCCGACCCCGGGGTGAAGCTTTCTTT
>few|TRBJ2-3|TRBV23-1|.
CASSQSRLSTDTQYF
TGCGCCAGCAGTCAATCGAGGCTGAGCACAGATACGCAGTATTTT
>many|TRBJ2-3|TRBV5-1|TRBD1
CASSKDRETDTQYF
TGCGCCAGCAGCAAGGACAGGGAGACAGATACGCAGTATTTT
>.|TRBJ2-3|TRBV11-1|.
CASSLSGLNTDTQYF
TGTGCCAGCAGCTTGAGCGGGTTGAACACAGATACGCAGTATTTT
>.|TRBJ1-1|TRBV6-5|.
CASSTGSAEAFF
TGTGCCAGCAGTACGGGGTCGGCTGAAGCTTTCTTT
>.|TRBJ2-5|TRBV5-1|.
CASSLEGSLWETQYF
TGCGCCAGCAGCTTGGAGGGGTCGCTCTGGGAGACCCAGTACTTC
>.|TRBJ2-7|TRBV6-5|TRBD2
CASRASGYEQYF
TGTGCCAGCAGGGCTAGCGGGTACGAGCAGTACTTC
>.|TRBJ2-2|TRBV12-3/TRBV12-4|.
CASSFPRRVLNTGELFF
TGTGCCAGCAGTTTTCCCCGGCGGGTCCTAAACACCGGGGAGCTGTTTTTT
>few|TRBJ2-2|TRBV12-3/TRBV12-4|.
CASTQTGELFF
TGTGCCAGCACCCAAACCGGGGAGCTGTTTTTT
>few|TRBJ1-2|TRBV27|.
CASIPFPDRTNYGYTF
TGTGCCAGCATCCCTTTTCCGGACAGAACTAACTATGGCTACACCTTC
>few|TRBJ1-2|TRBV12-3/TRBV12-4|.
CASSPTPGYGYTF
TGTGCCAGCAGTCCTACACCAGGCTATGGCTACACCTTC
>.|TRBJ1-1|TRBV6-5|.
CASSYRDTGTEAFF
TGTGCCAGCAGTTACCGGGATACGGGGACTGAAGCTTTCTTT
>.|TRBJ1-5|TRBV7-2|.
CASSYLHQPQHF
TGTGCCAGCAGTTATCTGCACCAGCCCCAGCATTTT
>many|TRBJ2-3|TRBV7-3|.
CASSLNPVADTQYF
TGTGCCAGCAGCTTAAACCCCGTTGCAGATACGCAGTATTTT
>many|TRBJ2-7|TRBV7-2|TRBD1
CASSPRPGQGAYEQYF
TGTGCCAGCAGCCCCCGCCCGGGACAGGGGGCCTACGAGCAGTACTTC
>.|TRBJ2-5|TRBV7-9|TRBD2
CASSVTSGGSKETQYF
TGTGCCAGCAGCGTGACTAGCGGGGGGTCCAAAGAGACCCAGTACTTC
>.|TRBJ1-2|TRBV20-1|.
CSASVEGYYGYTF
TGCAGTGCTAGTGTTGAGGGTTACTATGGCTACACCTTC
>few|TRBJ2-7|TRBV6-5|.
CASSYLGLEIYEQYF
TGTGCCAGCAGTTACCTTGGGCTCGAAATCTACGAGCAGTACTTC
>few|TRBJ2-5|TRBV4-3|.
CASSQGQGKETQYF
TGCGCCAGCAGCCAGGGGCAGGGGAAAGAGACCCAGTACTTC
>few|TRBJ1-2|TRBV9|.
CASSGPQGDGYTF
TGTGCCAGCAGCGGTCCGCAAGGGGATGGCTACACCTTC
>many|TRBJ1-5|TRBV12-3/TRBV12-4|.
CASSLNREGNQPQHF
TGTGCCAGCAGTTTGAACAGAGAGGGGAATCAGCCCCAGCATTTT
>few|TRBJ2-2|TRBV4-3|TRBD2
CASSQGSGTNTGELFF
TGCGCCAGCAGCCAAGGGAGCGGGACCAACACCGGGGAGCTGTTTTTT
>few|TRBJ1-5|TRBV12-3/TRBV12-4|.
CASSLHGTGPQHF
TGTGCCAGCAGTTTACACGGAACGGGGCCCCAGCATTTT
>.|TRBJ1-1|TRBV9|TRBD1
CASSVEQGANEAFF
TGTGCCAGCAGCGTCGAACAGGGGGCGAATGAAGCTTTCTTT
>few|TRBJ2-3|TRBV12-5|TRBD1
CASGFTGERGTDTQYF
TGTGCTAGTGGTTTTACAGGGGAACGGGGCACAGATACGCAGTATTTT
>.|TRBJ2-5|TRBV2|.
CASSDLQETQYF
TGTGCCAGCAGTGACCTCCAAGAGACCCAGTACTTC
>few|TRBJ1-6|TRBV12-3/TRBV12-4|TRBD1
CASSFDRGTQPLHF
TGTGCCAGCAGTTTCGACAGGGGGACGCAGCCCCTCCACTTT
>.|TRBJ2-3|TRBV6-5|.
CATARGRSTDTQYF
TGTGCCACCGCCCGGGGAAGGAGCACAGATACGCAGTATTTT
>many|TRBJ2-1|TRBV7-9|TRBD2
CASSVVLLAAEQFF
TGTGCCAGCAGCGTAGTCCTGCTAGCGGCTGAGCAGTTCTTC
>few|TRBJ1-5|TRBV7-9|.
CASSLSGRVLTQPQHF
TGTGCCAGCAGCTTATCGGGCAGGGTCTTGACACAGCCCCAGCATTTT
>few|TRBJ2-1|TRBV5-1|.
CASSWDLSGEQFF
TGCGCCAGCAGCTGGGACCTCTCGGGTGAGCAGTTCTTC
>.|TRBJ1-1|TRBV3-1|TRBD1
CASSQGGQGDTEAFF
TGTGCCAGCAGCCAAGGGGGACAGGGGGACACTGAAGCTTTCTTT
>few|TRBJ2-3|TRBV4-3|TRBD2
CASSQGLRVAQYF
TGCGCCAGCAGCCAGGGACTACGGGTAGCGCAGTATTTT